This entry lists 17 T cell receptor beta chains sequenced from one sample in a study of CD8 T cells in ankylosing spondylitis. Via MiXCR, TCRdb re-called the 5' RACE reads, giving one row per CDR3 protein. The table records roughly 180,000 distinct CDR3 sequences, 9.8% of them present only once. Sequencing used blood, either unsorted or a sorted T cell fraction (not recorded which). These receptors came from a female donor with ankylosing spondylitis or in good health (not recorded which).

This clonotype appeared many times. This chain links TRBV11-2 with TRBJ2-1; 10 bases match TRBD2. J lost 3 bases, V lost 2 bases, and 4 bases had no gene match. The CDR3 is 16 amino acids. CDR1 is SGHAT, CDR2 FQNNGV, per germline. For the CDR3, the DNA is TGTGCCAGCAGCTTATCCCGGACTAGCGGCTACAATGAGCAGTTCTTC. Translation gives CASSLSRTSGYNEQFF.

This clonotype was seen repeatedly, ten times or more. The chain couples TRBV7-9 to TRBJ1-5; TRBD1 is a possible D gene (5 bases). The V and J ends lost 5 bases and 8 bases respectively, with 16 bases between them. Germline V CDR1 and CDR2: SEHNR, FQNEAQ (reference sequence). The CDR3 has 14 amino acids. CDR3 protein: CASSPRGGDEPQHF. The CDR3 DNA follows: TGTGCCAGCAGCCCCAGAGGCGGGGACGAGCCCCAGCATTTT. The variable domain in full, completed from reference TRBV7-9 and TRBJ1-5, reads DTGVSQNPRHKITKRGQNVTFRCDPISEHNRLYWYRQTLGQGPEFLTYFQNEAQLEKSRLLSDRFSAERPKGSFSTLEIQRTEQGDSAMYLCASSPRGGDEPQHFGDGTRLSIL.

This clonotype was seen repeatedly, ten times or more. The chain is built from TRBV12-3 or TRBV12-4 and TRBJ1-1, with D perhaps TRBD1 (5 bases). The germline V and J ends were trimmed by 9 bases and 5 bases, with 22 bases remaining between them. The CDR3 has 15 residues. The CDR3: CASTRPGHPGTEAFF. As DNA, the CDR3 is TGTGCCAGTACCCGCCCCGGACACCCGGGGACTGAAGCTTTCTTT.

This clonotype was seen more than once but under ten times. This chain links TRBV10-3 with TRBJ2-1; 9 nucleotides agree with TRBD1. CDR1 is ENHRY, CDR2 SYGVKD, per germline. V gave up 2 bases and J gave up 5 bases; unmatched junction bases: 7. This CDR3 region has 16 residues. The chain's CDR3 is CAISEAQGAMDNEQFF. For the CDR3, the DNA is TGTGCCATCAGTGAGGCACAGGGGGCAATGGACAATGAGCAGTTCTTC.

In this sample, this clonotype turned up many times. This chain joins TRBV27 and TRBJ1-1; possible D gene TRBD1, 5 bases. CDR1 MNHEY and CDR2 SMNVEV come from the germline V gene (reference sequence). This CDR3 contains 11 residues. Trimming left V 8 bases short and J 4 bases short, with 8 bases between. CDR3 sequence reads: CASRGGTEAFF. Here the CDR3 DNA reads TGTGCCAGCCGGGGGGGCACTGAAGCTTTCTTT.

The genes are TRBV7-2 and TRBJ2-1, with TRBD2 matching over 7 bases. V gave up 1 base and J gave up 6 bases; unmatched junction bases: 9. The CDR3 is 16 amino acids. Germline V CDR1 and CDR2: SGHTA, FQGNSA. CDR3 region: CASSLVREGFGNEQFF. In DNA form, the CDR3 reads TGTGCCAGCAGCTTAGTCAGGGAGGGTTTCGGCAATGAGCAGTTCTTC.

The chain carries TRBV11-2 and TRBJ2-5; D is unresolved. The CDR3 runs 10 residues. The germline gives CDR1 SGHAT, CDR2 FQNNGV. Trimming removed 6 bases from V and 3 bases from J, with 2 bases in between. The CDR3, as DNA: TGTGCCAGCAGAAAAGAGACCCAGTACTTC. This gives the protein CASRKETQYF.

This clonotype was recorded a few times. V is TRBV6-2 or TRBV6-3 and J is TRBJ2-2; 8 bases are shared with TRBD2. J was trimmed by 10 bases and V by 7 bases; bases with no gene match: 14. CDR3 length: 15 residues. Germline V gene lookup returns CDR1 MNHEY and CDR2 SVGEGT. The CDR3: CASTKRGGGPEELFF. The CDR3 DNA reads TGTGCCAGCACCAAAAGGGGCGGGGGGCCCGAGGAGCTGTTTTTT.

Only a few counts were recorded for this clonotype. The V call is TRBV30, the J call TRBJ2-3; D unresolved. The V gene's germline CDR1 is GTSNPN and CDR2 SVGIG (reference sequence). Trimming cost V 4 bases and J 2 bases, with 13 bases left between them. The CDR3 covers 14 residues. As DNA, the CDR3 is TGTGCCTGGAATACGGCATCATACACAGATACGCAGTATTTT. Its translation is CAWNTASYTDTQYF.

This clonotype occurred a few times. DNA of the CDR3: TGCGCCAGCGGACTGGGCGCTACTTACGAGCAGTACTTC. It translates to CASGLGATYEQYF. V is TRBV5-1 and J is TRBJ2-7, with D maybe TRBD2 (5 bases). The CDR3 sequence is 13 residues long. The V gene lost 7 bases and the J gene lost 4 bases, with 15 bases spanning the gap. Germline CDR1 and CDR2: SGHRS and YFSETQ.

V is TRBV24-1 and J is TRBJ2-1; D remains unclear. The germline V and J ends were trimmed by 4 bases and 4 bases, with 4 bases remaining between them. The CDR3 length is 12 residues. From germline, CDR1 is KGHDR and CDR2 SFDVKD. CDR3 protein: CATSERYNEQFF. CDR3 DNA sequence: TGTGCCACCAGTGAGCGATACAATGAGCAGTTCTTC.

This clonotype has just a few counts. This chain links TRBV20-1 with TRBJ2-7; D may match TRBD1 or TRBD2 (6 bases each). Between the trimmed V and J ends, which lost 7 bases and 2 bases, there was a span of 12 bases. This CDR3 region has 12 residues. CDR1 is DFQATT and CDR2 is SNEGSKA in the germline V gene (reference sequence). The CDR3 region is CSVGGEAYEQYF. The CDR3 nucleotides read TGCAGTGTGGGGGGCGAGGCCTACGAGCAGTACTTC.

The chain is built from TRBV7-9 and TRBJ2-4, with 7 bases identical to TRBD2. The V gene end was trimmed by 4 bases and the J gene end by 1 base; junction bases not matched to a gene: 4. Germline values: CDR1 SEHNR, CDR2 FQNEAQ (reference sequence). This CDR3 has 15 residues. The CDR3 nucleotides read TGTGCCAGCAGCTACGCGGGAGCGGCCAAAAACATTCAGTACTTC. Protein: CASSYAGAAKNIQYF.

This clonotype was observed at least ten times. The genes are TRBV11-2 and TRBJ2-3; no definite D call. V was clipped by 2 bases and J by 6 bases, with 18 bases between them. CDR3 length: 16 amino acids. Looked up from germline, CDR1 is SGHAT and CDR2 is FQNNGV. CDR3 loop: CASSLFPGTAVDTQYF. The CDR3 nucleotides read TGTGCCAGCAGCTTATTTCCCGGTACCGCAGTGGATACGCAGTATTTT.

The V gene is TRBV7-9, the J gene TRBJ2-1, with D hard to call. The V gene lost 1 base and the J gene lost 8 bases, with 12 bases spanning the gap. The germline CDR1 and CDR2 sequences are SEHNR and FQNEAQ (reference sequence). The CDR3 sequence is 14 residues long. CDR3 nucleotides: TGTGCCAGCAGCTTAGTAAGGGAATCAGATGAGCAGTTCTTC. Residues: CASSLVRESDEQFF.

This chain connects TRBV5-1 to TRBJ2-7; maybe TRBD1 (5 bases). The CDR3 spans 13 residues. Germline V gene sequence: CDR1 SGHRS, CDR2 YFSETQ. Trimming left V 4 bases short and J 3 bases short, with 11 bases between. In DNA, the CDR3 is TGCGCCAGCAGCCAGGGCGTCGGCTACGAGCAGTACTTC. It translates to CASSQGVGYEQYF. The complete variable domain, with remaining parts taken from reference TRBV5-1 and TRBJ2-7, reads KAGVTQTPRYLIKTRGQQVTLSCSPISGHRSVSWYQQTPGQGLQFLFEYFSETQRNKGNFPGRFSGRQFSNSRSEMNVSTLELGDSALYLCASSQGVGYEQYFGPGTRLTVT.

This clonotype was counted between two and nine times. This chain joins TRBV4-2 and TRBJ1-5; D call uncertain. V lost 4 bases and J 3 bases, leaving 13 bases between the germline ends. The CDR3 length is 15 residues. Germline V lookup: CDR1 LGHNA, CDR2 YNFKEQ. CDR3 amino acids: CASSLASTNNQPQHF. In DNA, the CDR3 is TGTGCCAGCAGCCTCGCATCTACGAACAATCAGCCCCAGCATTTT.